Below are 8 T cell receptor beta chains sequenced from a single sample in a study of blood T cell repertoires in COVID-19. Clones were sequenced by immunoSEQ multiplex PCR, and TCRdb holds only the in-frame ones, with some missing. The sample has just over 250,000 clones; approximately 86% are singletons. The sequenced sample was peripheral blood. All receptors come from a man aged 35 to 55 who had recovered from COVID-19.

The CDR3 coding sequence is TGCGCCAGCAGCCAAGAGGGAGGCGGACGGCACCAAGAGACCCAGTACTTC. This encodes CASSQEGGGRHQETQYF. The chain is built from TRBV4-1 and TRBJ2-5; D possibly corresponds to TRBD2 (6 bases). Trimming removed 0 bases from V and 0 bases from J, with 14 bases in between. The CDR3 loop spans 17 amino acids. The germline CDR1 and CDR2 sequences are MGHRA and YSYEKL.

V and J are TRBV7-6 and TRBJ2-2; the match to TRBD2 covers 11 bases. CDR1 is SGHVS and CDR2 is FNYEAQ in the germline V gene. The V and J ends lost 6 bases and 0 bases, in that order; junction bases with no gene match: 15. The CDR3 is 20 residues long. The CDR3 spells CASRDKTGTSGEANTGELFF. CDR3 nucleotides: TGTGCCAGCAGGGATAAGACCGGGACTAGCGGAGAAGCGAACACCGGGGAGCTGTTTTTT.

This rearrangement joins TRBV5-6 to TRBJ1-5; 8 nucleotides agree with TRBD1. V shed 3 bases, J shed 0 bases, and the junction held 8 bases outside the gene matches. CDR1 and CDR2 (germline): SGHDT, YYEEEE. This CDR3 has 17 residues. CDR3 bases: TGTGCCAGCAGCTGGCGGACAGGGCCGTATAGCAATCAGCCCCAGCATTTT. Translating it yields CASSWRTGPYSNQPQHF.

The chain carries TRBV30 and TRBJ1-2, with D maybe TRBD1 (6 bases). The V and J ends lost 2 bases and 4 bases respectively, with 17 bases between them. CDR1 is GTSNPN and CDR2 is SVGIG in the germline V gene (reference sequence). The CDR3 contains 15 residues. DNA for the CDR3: TGTGCCTGGAGTACTTTGAACAGGGACCCCTATGGCTACACCTTC. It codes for CAWSTLNRDPYGYTF.

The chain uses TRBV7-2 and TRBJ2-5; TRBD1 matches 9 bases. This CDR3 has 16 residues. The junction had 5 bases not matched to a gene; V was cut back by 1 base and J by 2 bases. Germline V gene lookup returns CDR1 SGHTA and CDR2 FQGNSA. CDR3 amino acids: CASSLVPGQGQETQYF. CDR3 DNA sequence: TGTGCCAGCAGCTTAGTACCGGGACAGGGACAAGAGACCCAGTACTTC. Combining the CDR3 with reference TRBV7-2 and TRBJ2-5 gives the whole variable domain GAGVSQSPSNKVTEKGKDVELRCDPISGHTALYWYRQSLGQGLEFLIYFQGNSAPDKSGLPSDRFSAERTGGSVSTLTIQRTQQEDSAVYLCASSLVPGQGQETQYFGPGTRLLVL.

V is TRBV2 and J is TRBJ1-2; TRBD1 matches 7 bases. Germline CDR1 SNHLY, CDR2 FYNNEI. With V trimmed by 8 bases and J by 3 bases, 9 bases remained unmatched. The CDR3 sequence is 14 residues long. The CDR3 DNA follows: TGTGCCAGCCAAATACCAGGGGGGCACTATGGCTACACCTTC. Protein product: CASQIPGGHYGYTF. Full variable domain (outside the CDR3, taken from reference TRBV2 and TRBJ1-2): EPEVTQTPSHQVTQMGQEVILRCVPISNHLYFYWYRQILGQKVEFLVSFYNNEISEKSEIFDDQFSVERPDGSNFTLKIRSTKLEDSAMYFCASQIPGGHYGYTFGSGTRLTVV.

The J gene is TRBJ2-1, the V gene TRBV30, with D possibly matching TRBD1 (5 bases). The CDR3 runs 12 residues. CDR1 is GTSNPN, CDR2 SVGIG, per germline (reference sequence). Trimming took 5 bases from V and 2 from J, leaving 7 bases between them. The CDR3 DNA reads TGTGCCTGGCAGGGTACCTACAATGAGCAGTTCTTC. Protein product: CAWQGTYNEQFF. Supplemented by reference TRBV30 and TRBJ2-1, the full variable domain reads SQTIHQWPATLVQPVGSPLSLECTVEGTSNPNLYWYRQAAGRGLQLLFYSVGIGQISSEVPQNLSASRPQDRQFILSSKKLLLSDSGFYLCAWQGTYNEQFFGPGTRLTVL.

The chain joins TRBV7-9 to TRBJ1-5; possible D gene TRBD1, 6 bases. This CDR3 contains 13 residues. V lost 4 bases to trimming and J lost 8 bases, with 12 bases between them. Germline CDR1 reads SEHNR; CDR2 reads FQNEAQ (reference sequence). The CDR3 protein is CASSSGTFKPQHF. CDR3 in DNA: TGTGCCAGCAGCTCGGGGACATTTAAGCCCCAGCATTTT.